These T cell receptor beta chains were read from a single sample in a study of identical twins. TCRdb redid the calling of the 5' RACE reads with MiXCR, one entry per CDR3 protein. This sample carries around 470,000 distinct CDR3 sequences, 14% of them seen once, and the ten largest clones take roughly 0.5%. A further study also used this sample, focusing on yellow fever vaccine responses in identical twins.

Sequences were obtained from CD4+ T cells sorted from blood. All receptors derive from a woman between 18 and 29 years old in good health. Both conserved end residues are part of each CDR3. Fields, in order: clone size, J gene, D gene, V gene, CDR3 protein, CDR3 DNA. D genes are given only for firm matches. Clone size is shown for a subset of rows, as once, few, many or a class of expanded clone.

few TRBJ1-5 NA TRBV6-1 CASRDSFNQPQHF TGTGCCAGCAGGGACAGCTTCAATCAGCCCCAGCATTTT
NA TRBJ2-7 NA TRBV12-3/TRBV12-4 CASSQNGANYEQYF TGTGCCAGCAGCCAAAACGGGGCCAACTACGAGCAGTACTTC
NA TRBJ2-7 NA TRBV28 CASNSQGALQPYEQYF TGTGCCAGCAACTCTCAGGGCGCATTGCAACCGTACGAGCAGTACTTC
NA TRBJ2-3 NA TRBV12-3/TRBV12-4 CASSLSRPISGTDTQYF TGTGCCAGCAGTTTAAGCCGCCCAATCTCGGGGACAGATACGCAGTATTTT
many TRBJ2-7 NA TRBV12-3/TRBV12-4 CASNPQGLPYEQYF TGTGCCAGCAACCCGCAGGGTTTGCCCTACGAGCAGTACTTC
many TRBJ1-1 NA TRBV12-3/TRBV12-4 CASSLGANTEAFF TGTGCCAGCAGTTTGGGGGCGAACACTGAAGCTTTCTTT
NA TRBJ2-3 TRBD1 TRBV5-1 CASSHGQGVGPTDTQYF TGCGCCAGCTCTCACGGACAGGGGGTTGGTCCCACAGATACGCAGTATTTT
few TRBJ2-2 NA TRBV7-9 CASWGLANTGELFF TGTGCCAGCTGGGGGCTAGCGAACACCGGGGAGCTGTTTTTT
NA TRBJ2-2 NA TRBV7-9 CASILMGTLTGELFF TGTGCCAGCATCCTTATGGGGACTCTAACCGGGGAGCTGTTTTTT
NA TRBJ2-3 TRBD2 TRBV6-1 CASSDLKLAGAEADTQYF TGTGCCAGCAGTGACCTCAAACTAGCGGGGGCTGAGGCAGATACGCAGTATTTT
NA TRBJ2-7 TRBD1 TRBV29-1 CSVQPAETGGRSEQYF TGCAGCGTCCAACCGGCAGAGACAGGGGGCAGGTCCGAGCAGTACTTC
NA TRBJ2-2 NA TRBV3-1 CASCGTGTGELFF TGTGCCAGCTGCGGGACGGGGACCGGGGAGCTGTTTTTT
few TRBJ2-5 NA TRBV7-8 CASSSTGGNQETQYF TGTGCCAGCAGCTCAACTGGGGGAAACCAAGAGACCCAGTACTTC
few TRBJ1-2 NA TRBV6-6 CASRQGDNGYTF TGTGCCAGTAGGCAGGGTGATAATGGCTACACCTTC
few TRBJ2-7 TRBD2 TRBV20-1 CSARDVASGVWEQYF TGCAGTGCTAGAGATGTGGCTAGCGGGGTTTGGGAGCAGTACTTC
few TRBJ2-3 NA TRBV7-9 CASSPTTAQYF TGTGCCAGCAGCCCTACGACCGCGCAGTATTTT
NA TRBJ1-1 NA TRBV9 CASSGAVGNTEAFF TGTGCCAGCAGCGGGGCCGTGGGGAACACTGAAGCTTTCTTT
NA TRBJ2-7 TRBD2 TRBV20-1 CSARLAGSPGQYF TGCAGTGCCAGACTAGCGGGGTCCCCCGGGCAGTACTTC
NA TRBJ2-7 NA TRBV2 CASSENGSYEQYF TGTGCCAGCAGTGAAAACGGGTCCTACGAGCAGTACTTC
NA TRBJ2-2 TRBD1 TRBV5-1 CASSRQGAFGELFF TGCGCCAGCAGCCGACAGGGGGCTTTCGGGGAGCTGTTTTTT
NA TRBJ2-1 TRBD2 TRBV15 CATSTTIAGLNEQFF TGTGCCACCAGCACAACCATAGCGGGATTGAATGAGCAGTTCTTC
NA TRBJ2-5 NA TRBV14 CASSPTDRTQYF TGTGCCAGCAGCCCCACTGACAGGACCCAGTACTTC
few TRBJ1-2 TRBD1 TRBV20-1 CSARDRGLYGYTF TGCAGTGCTCGTGACAGGGGCCTCTATGGCTACACCTTC
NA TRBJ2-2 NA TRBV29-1 CSVGPSGTGELFF TGCAGCGTTGGTCCCAGTGGGACCGGGGAGCTGTTTTTT
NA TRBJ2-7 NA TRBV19 CASSPRPRGFGEQYF TGTGCCAGTAGTCCCCGCCCACGGGGATTTGGCGAGCAGTACTTC
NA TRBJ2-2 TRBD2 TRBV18 CASSPPSGRNTGELFF TGTGCCAGCTCACCACCGAGCGGGAGGAACACCGGGGAGCTGTTTTTT
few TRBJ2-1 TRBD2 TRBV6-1 CASTPGTSSAEQFF TGTGCCAGCACTCCCGGGACTAGCTCGGCTGAGCAGTTCTTC
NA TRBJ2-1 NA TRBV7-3 CASSSLTPGSGQFF TGTGCCAGCAGCTCCTTAACCCCGGGGTCGGGGCAGTTCTTC
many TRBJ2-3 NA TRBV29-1 CSAWGYPKAEITDTQYF TGCAGCGCGTGGGGATACCCTAAGGCGGAAATCACAGATACGCAGTATTTT
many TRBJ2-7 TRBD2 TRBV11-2 CASSFLGTSGIYEQYF TGTGCCAGCAGCTTCCTAGGGACTAGCGGAATCTACGAGCAGTACTTC
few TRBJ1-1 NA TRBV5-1 CASSFGRNEAFF TGCGCCAGCAGCTTTGGCAGGAATGAAGCTTTCTTT
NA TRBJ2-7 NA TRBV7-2 CASSLPQLPYEQYF TGTGCCAGCAGCTTACCACAGCTTCCCTACGAGCAGTACTTC
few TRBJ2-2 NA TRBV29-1 CSVRRGTSNTGELFF TGCAGCGTCCGCCGCGGGACATCGAACACCGGGGAGCTGTTTTTT
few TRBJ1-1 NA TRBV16 CASSQSGGGWNTEAFF TGTGCCAGCAGCCAATCCGGGGGAGGATGGAACACTGAAGCTTTCTTT
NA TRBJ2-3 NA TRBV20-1 CCARAGASSTDTQYF TGCTGTGCTAGAGCTGGGGCCAGCAGCACAGATACGCAGTATTTT
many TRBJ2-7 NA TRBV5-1 CASSLLDSTSYEQYF TGCGCCAGCAGCCTGCTGGATAGCACCTCCTACGAGCAGTACTTC
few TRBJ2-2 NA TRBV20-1 CSARDPRLSPHGELFF TGCAGTGCTAGAGATCCGAGACTTAGCCCCCACGGGGAGCTGTTTTTT
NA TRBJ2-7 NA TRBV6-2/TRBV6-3 CASSYSTNYEQYF TGTGCCAGCAGTTACTCGACTAACTACGAGCAGTACTTC
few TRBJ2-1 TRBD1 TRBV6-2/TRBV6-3 CASSYGGTGGREQFF TGTGCCAGCAGTTACGGTGGGACAGGGGGCCGGGAGCAGTTCTTC
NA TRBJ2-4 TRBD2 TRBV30 CAWSAGWGLGAKNIQYF TGTGCCTGGAGTGCAGGATGGGGACTAGGAGCCAAAAACATTCAGTACTTC
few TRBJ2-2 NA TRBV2 CASSEAGWAGELFF TGTGCCAGCAGTGAAGCGGGGTGGGCCGGGGAGCTGTTTTTT
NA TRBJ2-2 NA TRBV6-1 CASQGGVLAGELFF TGTGCCAGCCAGGGGGGAGTGTTGGCCGGGGAGCTGTTTTTT
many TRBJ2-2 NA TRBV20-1 CSASFRGGRGTGELFF TGCAGTGCTAGCTTCAGGGGCGGGAGAGGCACCGGGGAGCTGTTTTTT
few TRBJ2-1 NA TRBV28 CASSFLIVGEQFF TGTGCCAGCAGTTTTCTCATAGTCGGCGAGCAGTTCTTC
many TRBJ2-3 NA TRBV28 CASSPTFTDTQYF TGTGCCAGCAGTCCCACATTCACAGATACGCAGTATTTT
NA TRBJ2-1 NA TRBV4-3 CASSQAIPSSYNEQFF TGCGCCAGCAGCCAAGCCATCCCGAGCTCCTACAATGAGCAGTTCTTC
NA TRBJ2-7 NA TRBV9 CASSPSELSSYEQYF TGTGCCAGCAGCCCCTCCGAGTTAAGCTCCTACGAGCAGTACTTC
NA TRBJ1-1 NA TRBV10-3 CAISVKLNTEAFF TGTGCCATCAGTGTAAAATTGAACACTGAAGCTTTCTTT
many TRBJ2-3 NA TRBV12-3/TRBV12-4 CASSLVGADTQYF TGTGCCAGCAGTTTGGTCGGAGCAGATACGCAGTATTTT
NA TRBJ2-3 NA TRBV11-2 CASSALLLGTDTQYF TGTGCCAGCAGCGCCCTATTACTCGGCACAGATACGCAGTATTTT
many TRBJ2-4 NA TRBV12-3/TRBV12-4 CASSQLAKNIQYF TGTGCCAGCAGTCAACTAGCCAAAAACATTCAGTACTTC
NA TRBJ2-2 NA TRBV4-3 CASSQAASDTGELFF TGCGCCAGCAGCCAAGCTGCCAGCGACACCGGGGAGCTGTTTTTT
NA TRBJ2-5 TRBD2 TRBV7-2 CASSLRRGGQETQYF TGTGCCAGCAGCTTAAGGCGGGGGGGCCAAGAGACCCAGTACTTC
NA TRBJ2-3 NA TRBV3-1 CASSQITQRDRTDTQYF TGTGCCAGCAGCCAGATAACCCAGAGGGATCGCACAGATACGCAGTATTTT
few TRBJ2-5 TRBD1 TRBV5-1 CASSPATGGSYQETQYF TGCGCCAGCAGCCCGGCTACAGGGGGTTCCTACCAAGAGACCCAGTACTTC
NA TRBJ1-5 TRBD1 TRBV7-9 CASSVDRENQPQHF TGTGCCAGCAGCGTGGACAGGGAGAATCAGCCCCAGCATTTT
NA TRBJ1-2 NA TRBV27 CASSLFSSSGGLGYGYTF TGTGCCAGCAGTTTATTTTCCTCATCAGGCGGTTTGGGGTATGGCTACACCTTC
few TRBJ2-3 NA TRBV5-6 CASSFGLGGDTQYF TGTGCCAGCAGCTTCGGATTAGGAGGAGATACGCAGTATTTT